Listed below are T cell receptor beta chains from one sample, sequenced in a study of CD8 T cells in Susac syndrome. TCRdb re-called the immunoSEQ multiplex PCR reads with MiXCR, one entry per CDR3 protein. The profile shows about 90,000 distinct CDR3 sequences, roughly 91% of them singletons. The sequenced sample was CD8+ T cells from PBMCs. The receptors come from a human donor in good health. CDR3s include the opening cysteine and the closing phenylalanine or tryptophan. Each record gives: clone size, J gene, CDR3 length, V gene, D gene, CDR3 DNA, CDR3 protein. A D gene is named only where the DNA matches it firmly. A clone size is listed for some rows: how often the clone was seen (once, few, many), or a class if it is expanded.

>.|TRBJ1-5|14|TRBV25-1|TRBD1
TGTGCCAGCAGTGAACAGGGGGGTCATCAGCCCCAGCATTTT
CASSEQGGHQPQHF
>.|TRBJ2-1|17|TRBV7-9|.
TGTGCCAGCAGCCTTTCCACCCGGGGGGCTAGAGACAATGAGCAGTTCTTC
CASSLSTRGARDNEQFF
>.|TRBJ2-2|13|TRBV3-1|.
TGTGCCAGCAGCCGTACGAACACCGGGGAGCTGTTTTTT
CASSRTNTGELFF
>.|TRBJ2-2|13|TRBV29-1|.
TGCAGCGTTGGACTAGCGAACACCGGGGAGCTGTTTTTT
CSVGLANTGELFF
>.|TRBJ1-5|12|TRBV18|.
TGTGCCAGCTCACCCGAGGATCAGCCCCAGCATTTT
CASSPEDQPQHF
>.|TRBJ2-1|10|TRBV2|.
TGTGCCAGCAGGGGGGTAGGGCAGTTCTTC
CASRGVGQFF
>.|TRBJ1-4|15|TRBV27|.
TGTGCCAGCGGTTCCTTTTGGGGGTCTAATGAAAAACTGTTTTTT
CASGSFWGSNEKLFF
>.|TRBJ1-1|11|TRBV29-1|.
TGCAGCGTACCCACAGACACTGAAGCTTTCTTT
CSVPTDTEAFF
>.|TRBJ1-5|14|TRBV29-1|TRBD1
TGCAGCGCCGTGGGACAGGGCCCCAATCAGCCCCAGCATTTT
CSAVGQGPNQPQHF
>.|TRBJ2-1|15|TRBV20-1|.
TGCAGTGCTAGAGATTTAGAGGCCACCTACAATGAGCAGTTCTTC
CSARDLEATYNEQFF
>.|TRBJ2-2|14|TRBV2|.
TGTGCCAGCGGGGGGGCAGGGAACACCGGGGAGCTGTTTTTT
CASGGAGNTGELFF
>.|TRBJ1-1|12|TRBV20-1|TRBD1
TGCAGTGCGGAATCAGGGGGCTCTGAAGCTTTCTTT
CSAESGGSEAFF
>.|TRBJ1-2|14|TRBV30|TRBD1
TGTGCCTCCCAGGGGGAGTACACCCTTAATGGCTACACCTTC
CASQGEYTLNGYTF
>.|TRBJ2-6|18|TRBV14|.
TGTGCCAGCAGCCAAAGGTTAGGGGCTGACTCTGGGGCCAACGTCCTGACTTTC
CASSQRLGADSGANVLTF
>once|TRBJ1-1|16|TRBV20-1|TRBD1
TGCAGTGCTAGAGATCCCGGGACAGGCGAGAGCACTGAAGCTTTCTTT
CSARDPGTGESTEAFF
>.|TRBJ1-4|16|TRBV20-1|.
TGCAGTGCTAGAGATGCGTTCCAGGGCGAGCTCGAAAAACTGTTTTTT
CSARDAFQGELEKLFF
>.|TRBJ2-3|16|TRBV6-5|.
TGTGCCAGCAGTTATTCTGGAGGGCCTGGCACAGATACGCAGTATTTT
CASSYSGGPGTDTQYF
>once|TRBJ1-2|15|TRBV7-9|.
TGTGCCAGCAGCTCCGGTCCTGGGACCGGGTATGGCTACACCTTC
CASSSGPGTGYGYTF
>once|TRBJ2-1|14|TRBV27|.
TGTGCCAGCAGTTTCTCCGGACTGTACAATGAGCAGTTCTTC
CASSFSGLYNEQFF
>.|TRBJ2-3|15|TRBV13|TRBD1
TGTGCCAGCAGCCTTCTGACAGGGGGCTACGATACGCAGTATTTT
CASSLLTGGYDTQYF
>.|TRBJ2-2|12|TRBV30|.
TGTGCCTGGACCGGGACAATCGGGGAGCTGTTTTTT
CAWTGTIGELFF
>once|TRBJ2-7|10|TRBV2|.
TGTGCCAGCGAGTCTTACGAGCAGTACTTC
CASESYEQYF
>.|TRBJ1-6|18|TRBV24-1|.
TGTGCCACCAGTGATTTTGACAGGACGGTCGCCTATAATTCACCCCTCCACTTT
CATSDFDRTVAYNSPLHF
>.|TRBJ2-1|12|TRBV7-6|.
TGTGCCAGCAGGTCACTGGGAGATGAGCAGTTCTTC
CASRSLGDEQFF
>.|TRBJ2-3|14|TRBV13|.
TGTGCCAGCAGCTTAGAGGAGGGGGCAGATACGCAGTATTTT
CASSLEEGADTQYF
>.|TRBJ2-3|13|TRBV6-4|.
TGTGCCAGCAGTGACTCCTACACAGATACGCAGTATTTT
CASSDSYTDTQYF
>.|TRBJ2-3|15|TRBV29-1|TRBD2
TGCAGCGTCTTAGGTACGAGCGGGGGTACAGATACGCAGTATTTT
CSVLGTSGGTDTQYF
>.|TRBJ2-1|12|TRBV29-1|.
TGCAGCGTTGAAGGTCAATCTAATGAGCAGTTCTTC
CSVEGQSNEQFF
>.|TRBJ2-7|14|TRBV9|TRBD1
TGTGCCAGCAGCGCAGGGGACAGCCGCTACGAGCAGTACTTC
CASSAGDSRYEQYF
>.|TRBJ2-3|15|TRBV29-1|.
TGCAGCGTTGAAGGACCCCCGATGGGCACAGATACGCAGTATTTT
CSVEGPPMGTDTQYF
>.|TRBJ2-6|20|TRBV4-1|TRBD1
TGCGCCAGCAGCCAGTCGGAAGTGGGGCAGGGGGCTACTGGGGCCAACGTCCTGACTTTC
CASSQSEVGQGATGANVLTF
>.|TRBJ2-3|15|TRBV6-5|.
TGTGCCAGCAGTTACTCCTCCCTTGGGACAGATACGCAGTATTTT
CASSYSSLGTDTQYF
>once|TRBJ2-2|14|TRBV2|TRBD2
TGTGCCAGTTCCCGGGGGGTCGACACCGGGGAGCTGTTTTTT
CASSRGVDTGELFF
>.|TRBJ2-7|16|TRBV4-1|TRBD1
TGCGCCAGCAGCCAAGATCAGGCACAGGGGGCCTACGAGCAGTACTTC
CASSQDQAQGAYEQYF
>.|TRBJ1-6|15|TRBV6-1|.
TGTGCCACCCGCGGGCACAGCTCCTATAATTCACCCCTCCACTTT
CATRGHSSYNSPLHF
>.|TRBJ2-3|16|TRBV5-4|TRBD1
TGTGCCAGCAGCTCAGGGGGCGAGAGTAGGACAGATACGCAGTATTTT
CASSSGGESRTDTQYF
>.|TRBJ1-6|13|TRBV7-8|.
TGTGCCAGCAGCTTTGGGGCGTGGTCACCCCTCCACTTT
CASSFGAWSPLHF
>.|TRBJ1-2|14|TRBV7-2|TRBD1
TGTGCCAGCAGCTTAGGGACAGGGACCTATGGCTACACCTTC
CASSLGTGTYGYTF
>once|TRBJ2-5|15|TRBV4-2|.
TGTGCCAGCAGCCAAGACCCGACGGCCCAAGAGACCCAGTACTTC
CASSQDPTAQETQYF
>.|TRBJ2-7|13|TRBV19|.
TGTGCCAGTAGTATGGGAGGACACTACGAGCAGTACTTC
CASSMGGHYEQYF